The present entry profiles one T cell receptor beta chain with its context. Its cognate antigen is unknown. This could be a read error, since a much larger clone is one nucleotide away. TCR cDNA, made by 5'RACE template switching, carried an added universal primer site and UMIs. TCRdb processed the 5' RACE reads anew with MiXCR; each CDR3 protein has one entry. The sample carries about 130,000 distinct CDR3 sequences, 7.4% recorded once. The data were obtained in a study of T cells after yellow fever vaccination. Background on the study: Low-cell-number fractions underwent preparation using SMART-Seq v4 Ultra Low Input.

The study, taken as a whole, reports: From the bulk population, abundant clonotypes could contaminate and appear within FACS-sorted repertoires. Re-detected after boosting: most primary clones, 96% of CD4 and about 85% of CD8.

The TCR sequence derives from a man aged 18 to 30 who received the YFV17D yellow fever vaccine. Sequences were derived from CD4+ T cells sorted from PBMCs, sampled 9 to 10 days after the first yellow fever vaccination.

The CDR3 coding sequence is TGCGCCAGCAGCTTGGGTGACACTTTAAACTCCTACGAGCAGTACTTC. It encodes CASSLGDTLNSYEQYF. The J gene is TRBJ2-7, the V gene TRBV5-1; D unresolved. Germline V gives CDR1 SGHRS, CDR2 YFSETQ. Trimming shortened V by 0 bases and J by 0 bases, and 13 bases separated the two germline ends. The CDR3 loop spans 16 amino acids.